A single sample is the source of the 22 T cell receptor beta chains below, sequenced in a study of human T cells and chemical hapten exposure. TCRdb reanalysed the RACE reads using MiXCR and keeps one entry per CDR3 protein. Among approximately 89,000 distinct CDR3 sequences listed, approximately 7% were seen once. Sample time point: patch test 2, 6 weeks after DPC sensitization. Treatment: therapeutic diphenylcyclopropenone sensitization with weekly scalp DPC. The source material was whole blood, sampled in connection with sensitization to the hapten diphenylcyclopropenone (DPC). All receptors derive from a woman aged 30 to 39 with alopecia areata. Some clones in this sample may be carry-over from other donors' samples.

This clonotype was counted ten times or more. V usage is TRBV18 and J usage is TRBJ2-2; D assignment may be TRBD1 or TRBD2 (6 bases each). With 6 bases removed from V and 3 bases from J, the gap between germline ends came to 14 bases. Germline V CDR1 and CDR2: KGHSH, LQKENI. The CDR3 extends over 15 amino acids. In nucleotides, the CDR3 is TGTGCCAGCTCCCCCTCGGGGGCGCACACCGGGGAGCTGTTTTTT. Translating it yields CASSPSGAHTGELFF.

The CDR3, as DNA: TGTGCCAGCAGCTTAGGGTTTCAGGGCAATGAGCAGTTCTTC. Translated, it gives CASSLGFQGNEQFF. The J gene is TRBJ2-1, the V gene TRBV7-2; possible D gene TRBD1, 5 bases. With 1 base removed from V and 6 bases from J, the gap between germline ends came to 10 bases. The CDR3 has 14 residues. Germline V CDR1 and CDR2: SGHTA, FQGNSA.

This clonotype occurred many times. The rearrangement uses TRBV7-9 and TRBJ2-2; D possibly corresponds to TRBD1 (5 bases). Trimming pared 8 bases from V and 7 bases from J, leaving 14 bases between. Germline-derived CDR1 and CDR2 are SEHNR and FQNEAQ (reference sequence). CDR3 length: 13 residues. Here the CDR3 reads CASRRIQGGELFF. In nucleotides, the CDR3 is TGTGCCAGCCGCCGTATTCAGGGCGGGGAGCTGTTTTTT.

This clonotype was detected ten times or more. The J gene is TRBJ2-2, the V gene TRBV5-4; D remains ambiguous. There are 14 residues in the CDR3. The V gene lost 5 bases and the J gene lost 1 base, with 9 bases spanning the gap. Germline-derived CDR1 and CDR2 are SGHNT and YYREEE (reference sequence). The CDR3, as DNA: TGTGCCAGCAGTAGGGTAGGGAACACCGGGGAGCTGTTTTTT. It translates to CASSRVGNTGELFF.

This clonotype was recorded a few times. The chain employs TRBV6-5 and TRBJ1-1; D might be TRBD1 (5 bases). Germline CDR1 reads MNHEY; CDR2 reads SVGAGI. The CDR3 runs 15 residues. Trimming took off 2 bases at V and 5 bases at J, with 15 bases between the two ends. In nucleotides, the CDR3 is TGTGCCAGCAGTTACCACCAGGGTGTTTGGACTGAAGCTTTCTTT. This translates into CASSYHQGVWTEAFF.

With regard to this clonotype: This may come from a read error, since a much larger clone is one base off. The conserved phenylalanine or tryptophan normally closing the CDR3 is absent here, so this likely arose from a read error. The V call is TRBV30, the J call TRBJ1-5; 7 bases fit TRBD1. With 3 bases clipped from V and 3 bases from J, the junction kept 8 bases outside the gene matches. The CDR3 is made up of 15 amino acids. Germline V gives CDR1 GTSNPN, CDR2 SVGIG (reference sequence). CDR3 coding DNA: TGTGCCTGGAGCGTAACAGGGGATCACAATCAGCCCCAGCATTAT. Its protein is CAWSVTGDHNQPQHY.

In this sample, this clonotype turned up a few times. The chain couples TRBV4-2 to TRBJ1-1; 9 nucleotides agree with TRBD1. Germline V gene data show CDR1 as LGHNA and CDR2 as YNFKEQ. With 4 bases clipped from V and 5 bases from J, the junction kept 5 bases outside the gene matches. The CDR3 is made up of 14 amino acids. The CDR3 is CASSRGQGETEAFF. CDR3 nucleotides: TGTGCCAGCAGCCGGGGACAGGGTGAGACTGAAGCTTTCTTT.

The chain combines TRBV18 with TRBJ2-3; 8 bases agree with TRBD2. This CDR3 spans 16 amino acids. Germline lookup yields CDR1 KGHSH and CDR2 LQKENI. V gave up 1 base and J gave up 2 bases; unmatched junction bases: 5. CDR3 nucleotides: TGTGCCAGCTCACCACTAGCGGGACTTAACACAGATACGCAGTATTTT. Protein sequence: CASSPLAGLNTDTQYF.

This clonotype was counted a few times. The chain is built from TRBV4-1 and TRBJ1-2; D call uncertain. The CDR3 has 15 amino acids. Per germline, CDR1 MGHRA and CDR2 YSYEKL. V was clipped by 0 bases and J by 0 bases, with 8 bases between them. As DNA, the CDR3 is TGCGCCAGCAGCCAAGAAGAACAGCCTAACTATGGCTACACCTTC. This codes for CASSQEEQPNYGYTF.

The chain uses TRBV7-9 and TRBJ2-7, with 8 bases that match TRBD2. The CDR3 covers 14 residues. The V and J ends lost 2 bases and 5 bases, in that order; junction bases with no gene match: 5. Per the germline V gene, CDR1 is SEHNR and CDR2 is FQNEAQ (reference sequence). This CDR3 is CASSLTRGEDEQYF. Here the CDR3 DNA reads TGTGCCAGCAGCTTAACGCGGGGGGAGGACGAGCAGTACTTC.

This chain links TRBV2 with TRBJ1-6; D perhaps matches TRBD1 (5 bases). CDR3 length: 18 amino acids. The germline gives CDR1 SNHLY, CDR2 FYNNEI. V lost 7 bases and J 0 bases, leaving 19 bases between the germline ends. For the CDR3, the DNA is TGTGCCAGCAAGGTCGGTGCAGGGCTCAGCTCCTATAATTCACCCCTCCACTTT. This codes for CASKVGAGLSSYNSPLHF.

This clonotype was picked up many times. The V call is TRBV6-4, the J call TRBJ2-3, with TRBD1 matching 8 bases. With V trimmed by 2 bases and J by 3 bases, 4 bases remained unmatched. Germline CDR1 is MRHNA and CDR2 is SNTAGT. CDR3 size: 15 residues. The CDR3 is CASSDGTGGTDTQYF. The DNA for the CDR3 is TGTGCCAGCAGTGACGGAACAGGGGGGACAGATACGCAGTATTTT.

This clonotype was observed many times. The gene calls are TRBV20-1 and TRBJ1-2, with 11 bases identical to TRBD1. This CDR3 is 16 amino acids long. Germline trimming cut 4 bases from V and 4 bases from J; bases unmatched to any gene: 11. Germline V CDR1 and CDR2: DFQATT, SNEGSKA (reference sequence). The CDR3 here is CSATYRTGGRRYGYTF. The CDR3 DNA reads TGCAGTGCTACCTACCGGACAGGGGGCAGGCGCTATGGCTACACCTTC.

This clonotype has a handful of counts. The chain recombines TRBV11-2 with TRBJ2-5, with 7 bases fitting TRBD1. V lost 1 base, J lost 1 base, and 3 bases stayed unmatched. Germline V CDR1 and CDR2: SGHAT, FQNNGV. The length of the CDR3 is 15 residues. The CDR3 reads CASSLGDRAQETQYF. In DNA form, the CDR3 reads TGTGCCAGCAGCTTAGGGGACAGAGCCCAAGAGACCCAGTACTTC.

This clonotype has ten or more counts. For the CDR3, the DNA is TGTGCCAGCAGCTTAGCCGGTTTTTTATATACGCAGTATTTT. This encodes CASSLAGFLYTQYF. The chain couples TRBV7-2 to TRBJ2-3, with D unresolved. Trimming pared 0 bases from V and 7 bases from J, leaving 11 bases between. This CDR3 comprises 14 residues. CDR1 and CDR2 from the germline V gene are SGHTA and FQGNSA. Variable domain in full (rest from reference TRBV7-2 and TRBJ2-3): GAGVSQSPSNKVTEKGKDVELRCDPISGHTALYWYRQSLGQGLEFLIYFQGNSAPDKSGLPSDRFSAERTGGSVSTLTIQRTQQEDSAVYLCASSLAGFLYTQYFGPGTRLTVL.

This clonotype has only a few counts. This chain uses TRBV12-3 or TRBV12-4 with TRBJ2-7, with D perhaps given as TRBD1 or TRBD2 (5 bases each). Trimming cost V 5 bases and J 6 bases, with 17 bases left between them. CDR3 length equals 14 residues. DNA for the CDR3: TGTGCCAGCAGTCCCGGTGGGGGAAGGTCCGAGCAGTACTTC. Translating it yields CASSPGGGRSEQYF.

This clonotype has at least ten counts. The chain uses TRBV11-2 and TRBJ1-1; 9 bases line up with TRBD1. V shed 5 bases, J shed 8 bases, and the junction held 9 bases outside the gene matches. This CDR3 is 14 amino acids long. Germline loops: CDR1 SGHAT, CDR2 FQNNGV. CDR3 sequence (DNA): TGTGCCAGCAGCCGCCGGGACAGGGAAGAGGAAGCTTTCTTT. Its protein product is CASSRRDREEEAFF.

This sequence joins TRBV7-3 and TRBJ2-7, with TRBD1 identical over 10 bases. V shed 3 bases and J 5 bases; nucleotides not matched to a gene: 7. CDR1 SGHTA and CDR2 FQGTGA come from the germline V gene. There are 15 residues in the CDR3. This CDR3 reads CASSLSGTGADEQYF. The CDR3 DNA reads TGTGCCAGCAGCTTGTCCGGGACAGGGGCGGACGAGCAGTACTTC.

Points on this clonotype: A single base separates this from a much larger clone, so it may be a read error. The CDR3 does not end in the conserved phenylalanine or tryptophan, so this is likely a read error. The chain recombines TRBV18 with TRBJ2-1; D possibly corresponds to TRBD2 (5 bases). CDR1 KGHSH and CDR2 LQKENI come from the germline V gene. This CDR3 spans 15 amino acids. The ends were cut back, 3 bases at V and 10 bases at J, with 19 bases in the middle. The CDR3 loop reads CASSPTGGYQGEQFS. The DNA for the CDR3 is TGTGCCAGCTCACCCACCGGAGGCTATCAAGGGGAGCAGTTCTCC.

At least ten counts were recorded for this clonotype. The V gene is TRBV7-2, the J gene TRBJ2-2; 10 bases match TRBD2. The V gene's germline CDR1 is SGHTA and CDR2 FQGNSA. V shed 2 bases and J 5 bases; nucleotides not matched to a gene: 11. The CDR3 spans 18 residues. CDR3 sequence: CASSLRAKAGGRTGELFF. The CDR3 nucleotides are TGTGCCAGCAGCTTAAGGGCAAAAGCGGGGGGGCGGACCGGGGAGCTGTTTTTT.

This clonotype was recorded a few times. This sequence joins TRBV5-1 and TRBJ1-1; TRBD1 aligns across 9 bases. The CDR3 totals 18 residues. The J segment lost 4 bases and the V segment lost 1 base, leaving 14 bases of the junction unmatched. Germline-derived CDR1 and CDR2 are SGHRS and YFSETQ. The chain's CDR3 is CASSLTPGTGFETTEAFF. As DNA, the CDR3 is TGCGCCAGCAGCTTGACCCCCGGGACAGGGTTTGAGACCACTGAAGCTTTCTTT.

This clonotype appeared many times. The chain combines TRBV7-9 with TRBJ2-3, with 10 bases fitting TRBD2. The CDR3 sequence is 14 residues long. CDR1 SEHNR and CDR2 FQNEAQ come from the germline V gene (reference sequence). The trim removed 10 bases at V and 3 bases at J, leaving 7 bases unmatched. CDR3 DNA sequence: TGTGCCATCTCCGGACTAGCGGTTACAGATACGCAGTATTTT. It translates to CAISGLAVTDTQYF.